The 30 T cell receptor beta chains given below trace back to one sample, sequenced in a study of neurological immune-mediated disorders. MiXCR was run by TCRdb on the 5' RACE reads, yielding one entry per CDR3 protein. In the table there are more than 45,000 distinct CDR3 sequences, 2% to 3% of which are singletons. Sequenced input: PBMCs. These receptors all come from a man aged 50-59 years with multiple sclerosis.

In this sample, this clonotype turned up many times. V and J are TRBV12-3 or TRBV12-4 and TRBJ2-2; unclear D gene. This CDR3 spans 15 amino acids. Trimming took 5 bases from V and 2 from J, leaving 12 bases between them. CDR3 loop: CASSLRQRNTGELFF. The CDR3 DNA is TGTGCCAGCAGTCTGCGCCAGCGTAACACCGGGGAGCTGTTTTTT.

This clonotype was observed at least ten times. The rearrangement joins TRBV2 to TRBJ2-5; no clear D. Germline CDR1 is SNHLY and CDR2 is FYNNEI. The CDR3 is made up of 11 amino acids. Trimming removed 1 base from V and 5 bases from J, with 2 bases in between. The CDR3 protein is CASSEEETQYF. CDR3 bases: TGTGCCAGCAGTGAAGAGGAGACCCAGTACTTC. The whole variable domain, filled in from reference TRBV2 and TRBJ2-5, reads EPEVTQTPSHQVTQMGQEVILRCVPISNHLYFYWYRQILGQKVEFLVSFYNNEISEKSEIFDDQFSVERPDGSNFTLKIRSTKLEDSAMYFCASSEEETQYFGPGTRLLVL.

This clonotype was seen ten or more times. The rearrangement joins TRBV5-1 to TRBJ2-1; D is unresolved. Trimming removed 4 bases at V and 9 bases at J, with 11 bases between. Germline values: CDR1 SGHRS, CDR2 YFSETQ. The CDR3 contains 12 residues. The CDR3 here is CASSVPGPEQFF. CDR3 coding DNA: TGCGCCAGCAGCGTGCCCGGACCTGAGCAGTTCTTC.

There are many counts of this clonotype. The chain is built from TRBV7-9 and TRBJ2-7; 8 bases are shared with TRBD1. V lost 3 bases, J lost 5 bases, and 6 bases stayed unmatched. The CDR3 is 14 residues long. Germline lookup yields CDR1 SEHNR and CDR2 FQNEAQ (reference sequence). The chain's CDR3 is CASSLRTGWHEQYF. CDR3 in DNA: TGTGCCAGCAGCTTGCGGACAGGGTGGCACGAGCAGTACTTC.

This clonotype showed up many times. V usage is TRBV5-5 and J usage is TRBJ1-1; D perhaps matches TRBD1 (5 bases). In germline, CDR1 is SGHKS, CDR2 YYEKEE (reference sequence). Trimming took 0 bases from V and 0 from J, leaving 15 bases between them. The CDR3 runs 17 residues. The CDR3 DNA reads TGTGCCAGCAGCTTGGTGTGGGGGTCCCCTATGAACACTGAAGCTTTCTTT. Translated, it gives CASSLVWGSPMNTEAFF.

This clonotype was recorded at least ten times. V and J are TRBV6-2 or TRBV6-3 and TRBJ2-1, with TRBD1 matching over 7 bases. V lost 6 bases, J lost 3 bases, and 14 bases stayed unmatched. Looked up from germline, CDR1 is MNHEY and CDR2 is SVGEGT. CDR3 length: 17 residues. The CDR3 protein is CASRTALDRVFYNEQFF. The CDR3 bases are TGTGCCAGCAGGACAGCCCTCGACAGGGTTTTCTACAATGAGCAGTTCTTC.

This clonotype has at least ten counts. This chain uses TRBV7-2 with TRBJ2-7; D is ambiguous. The CDR3 spans 12 residues. Germline loops: CDR1 SGHTA, CDR2 FQGNSA. V lost 2 bases to trimming and J lost 6 bases, with 8 bases between them. CDR3 in DNA: TGTGCCAGCAGCTTACCCCCTCTCGAGCAGTACTTC. This encodes CASSLPPLEQYF.

There are many counts of this clonotype. The rearrangement uses TRBV5-1 and TRBJ2-1, with D unresolved. The germline CDR1 and CDR2 sequences are SGHRS and YFSETQ. V lost 0 bases to trimming and J lost 8 bases, with 9 bases between them. The CDR3 spans 13 residues. The CDR3 protein is CASSLGPDDEQFF. The CDR3 DNA reads TGCGCCAGCAGCTTGGGCCCGGACGATGAGCAGTTCTTC.

This clonotype has ten or more counts. This chain uses TRBV6-5 with TRBJ2-5; 12 nucleotides match TRBD2. V dropped 6 bases and J dropped 4; count of bases not matched to a gene: 6. Germline CDR1 reads MNHEY; CDR2 reads SVGAGI. CDR3 length: 15 residues. The CDR3 DNA reads TGTGCCAGCAGCTCTAGCGGGGGGGCCGCAGAGACCCAGTACTTC. Protein: CASSSSGGAAETQYF.

This clonotype was detected ten times or more. This chain links TRBV20-1 with TRBJ1-6, with 11 bases lining up with TRBD1. Germline V gene sequence: CDR1 DFQATT, CDR2 SNEGSKA (reference sequence). The length of the CDR3 is 12 residues. The junction had 4 bases not matched to a gene; V was cut back by 3 bases and J by 15 bases. DNA for the CDR3: TGCAGTGCTAGGGGGACAGGGGGAGACCTCCACTTT. It translates to CSARGTGGDLHF.

This clonotype has at least ten counts. The chain is built from TRBV3-1 and TRBJ1-6; D perhaps matches TRBD1 (6 bases). The V gene lost 2 bases and the J gene lost 4 bases, with 9 bases spanning the gap. Germline-derived CDR1 and CDR2 are LGHDT and YNNKEL (reference sequence). The CDR3 covers 15 residues. CDR3: CASSQSGAYNSPLHF. CDR3 nucleotides: TGTGCCAGCAGCCAATCAGGGGCGTATAATTCACCCCTCCACTTT.

In this sample, this clonotype turned up many times. J is TRBJ2-7 and V is TRBV20-1, with TRBD2 matching over 14 bases. V dropped 3 bases and J dropped 0; count of bases not matched to a gene: 10. This CDR3 contains 18 residues. Germline V gene data show CDR1 as DFQATT and CDR2 as SNEGSKA (reference sequence). The CDR3 DNA sequence: TGCAGTGCTAGGTCGGGACTAGCGGGGGCCCCTGGCTCCTACGAGCAGTACTTC. It encodes CSARSGLAGAPGSYEQYF.

The sample holds a few counts of this clonotype. This sequence joins TRBV3-1 and TRBJ1-2; D is unresolved. The CDR3 runs to 11 residues. Germline V lookup: CDR1 LGHDT, CDR2 YNNKEL (reference sequence). The V gene lost 5 bases and the J gene lost 8 bases, with 9 bases spanning the gap. The CDR3 loop is CASSLDAGYTF. In DNA, the CDR3 is TGTGCCAGCAGCTTAGACGCGGGCTACACCTTC. The variable domain in full, completed from reference TRBV3-1 and TRBJ1-2, reads DTAVSQTPKYLVTQMGNDKSIKCEQNLGHDTMYWYKQDSKKFLKIMFSYNNKELIINETVPNRFSPKSPDKAHLNLHINSLELGDSAVYFCASSLDAGYTFGSGTRLTVV.

The chain uses TRBV20-1 and TRBJ2-2; 8 bases are a match to TRBD1. V shed 3 bases and J 5 bases; nucleotides not matched to a gene: 8. Germline assignment: CDR1 DFQATT and CDR2 SNEGSKA (reference sequence). CDR3 length equals 15 residues. The CDR3 DNA reads as TGCAGTGCTAGCCCGCAGGGGGCATGGACCGGGGAGCTGTTTTTT. As protein: CSASPQGAWTGELFF.

This clonotype showed up many times. This rearrangement joins TRBV9 to TRBJ2-3, with D perhaps matching TRBD2 (6 bases). CDR1 and CDR2 (germline): SGDLS, YYNGEE. The CDR3 runs 15 residues. Trimming took 4 bases from V and 0 from J, leaving 12 bases between them. CDR3 amino acids: CASSPGDSSTDTQYF. The DNA for the CDR3 is TGTGCCAGCAGCCCCGGGGACTCGAGCACAGATACGCAGTATTTT.

This clonotype occurred many times. CDR3 region: CASVGELFF. CDR3 sequence (DNA): TGTGCCAGCGTCGGGGAGCTGTTTTTT. The rearrangement links TRBV25-1 to TRBJ2-2, with D hard to call. Trimming took off 8 bases at V and 7 bases at J, with 2 bases between the two ends. Germline V gives CDR1 MGHDK, CDR2 SYGVNS. This CDR3 spans 9 amino acids.

This clonotype was picked up many times. Its ends do not fully match the called genes, so a read error is possible. This chain connects TRBV24-1 to TRBJ2-1; 9 bases are a match to TRBD2. The germline V gene has CDR1 KGHDR and CDR2 SFDVKD. This CDR3 contains 17 residues. The CDR3: CVTSDSGVGGGAQEQFF. The CDR3 DNA follows: TGTGTCACCAGTGATTCGGGGGTAGGCGGGGGGGCCCAGGAGCAGTTCTTC.

This clonotype was observed at least ten times. The chain has TRBV7-2 and TRBJ2-3; 13 nucleotides align to TRBD2. This CDR3 region has 16 residues. Losses at the gene ends were 3 bases for V and 5 bases for J; bases not matched to a gene: 5. Germline V gene data show CDR1 as SGHTA and CDR2 as FQGNSA. The CDR3 here is CASSFTSGGAGDTQYF. CDR3 nucleotide sequence: TGTGCCAGCAGCTTTACTAGCGGGGGGGCGGGAGATACGCAGTATTTT. The entire variable domain, with the rest obtained from reference TRBV7-2 and TRBJ2-3, is as follows: GAGVSQSPSNKVTEKGKDVELRCDPISGHTALYWYRQSLGQGLEFLIYFQGNSAPDKSGLPSDRFSAERTGGSVSTLTIQRTQQEDSAVYLCASSFTSGGAGDTQYFGPGTRLTVL.

This clonotype was picked up many times. The rearrangement joins TRBV9 to TRBJ2-7, with 9 bases that match TRBD1. From germline, CDR1 is SGDLS and CDR2 YYNGEE. The CDR3 consists of 16 residues. Germline trimming cut 0 bases from V and 0 bases from J; bases unmatched to any gene: 4. The CDR3 spells CASSVAGTGNSYEQYF. CDR3 bases: TGTGCCAGCAGCGTAGCCGGGACAGGGAACTCCTACGAGCAGTACTTC.

The chain uses TRBV18 and TRBJ1-4, with no clear D. V lost 6 bases and J lost 0, with 8 bases in between. The length of the CDR3 is 14 residues. The germline gives CDR1 KGHSH, CDR2 LQKENI. The CDR3 loop reads CASSPFSTNEKLFF. CDR3 DNA: TGTGCCAGCTCCCCGTTTTCAACTAATGAAAAACTGTTTTTT.

This clonotype was found many times. The chain has TRBV27 and TRBJ1-2; a possible D gene is TRBD1 (6 bases). This CDR3 comprises 15 residues. The germline gives CDR1 MNHEY, CDR2 SMNVEV (reference sequence). V lost 4 bases to trimming and J lost 6 bases, with 18 bases between them. In DNA, the CDR3 is TGTGCCAGCAGTTCGGTCGCGGAGGGGGGAAATGGCTACACCTTC. Its protein is CASSSVAEGGNGYTF.

In its sample, this clonotype was seen many times. V is TRBV12-3 or TRBV12-4 and J is TRBJ2-7; the D gene is possibly TRBD2 (5 bases). V lost 3 bases, J lost 2 bases, and 11 bases lay in between. This CDR3 is 14 amino acids long. The CDR3 DNA reads as TGTGCCAGCAGTTTCTGGCAGAGGGCCTACGAGCAGTACTTC. Translation gives CASSFWQRAYEQYF.

This chain uses TRBV2 with TRBJ2-1, with D possibly matching TRBD2 (5 bases). The V gene's germline CDR1 is SNHLY and CDR2 FYNNEI. Trimming cost V 7 bases and J 2 bases, with 12 bases left between them. CDR3 length equals 14 residues. CDR3 in amino acids: CASNTRKPYNEQFF. CDR3 bases: TGTGCCAGCAATACTAGGAAACCCTACAATGAGCAGTTCTTC.

This clonotype was observed many times. The CDR3 sequence is CASSLERKETQYF. For the CDR3, the DNA is TGTGCCAGCAGCTTAGAAAGAAAAGAGACCCAGTACTTC. The genes are TRBV11-2 and TRBJ2-5; no clear D gene. The CDR3 consists of 13 residues. Looked up from germline, CDR1 is SGHAT and CDR2 is FQNNGV. V lost 0 bases to trimming and J lost 3 bases, with 5 bases between them.

This clonotype came up many times. This rearrangement joins TRBV5-1 to TRBJ2-3; D is uncertain. V was shortened by 6 bases and J by 7 bases, with 21 bases between the two germline ends. The germline CDR1 and CDR2 sequences are SGHRS and YFSETQ. The CDR3 extends over 15 amino acids. DNA of the CDR3: TGCGCCAGCACCAATTCTAGGCTGGGTGGAAATACGCAGTATTTT. Translating gives CASTNSRLGGNTQYF.

This clonotype has at least ten counts. The chain joins TRBV12-3 or TRBV12-4 to TRBJ1-1, with D possibly being TRBD1 (6 bases). CDR3 length: 14 amino acids. Trimming cost V 6 bases and J 11 bases, with 22 bases left between them. The CDR3: CASSPLGASSRAFF. For the CDR3, the DNA is TGTGCCAGCAGCCCCCTGGGGGCCTCGTCGAGGGCTTTCTTT.

This clonotype was counted at least ten times. The genes are TRBV5-1 and TRBJ2-2; TRBD1 matches at 10 bases. Germline assignment: CDR1 SGHRS and CDR2 YFSETQ. The CDR3 covers 15 residues. V shed 4 bases, J shed 2 bases, and the junction held 2 bases outside the gene matches. For the CDR3, the DNA is TGCGCCAGCAGCGGGACAGGGGATAACACCGGGGAGCTGTTTTTT. Protein sequence: CASSGTGDNTGELFF. Full variable domain (outside the CDR3, taken from reference TRBV5-1 and TRBJ2-2): KAGVTQTPRYLIKTRGQQVTLSCSPISGHRSVSWYQQTPGQGLQFLFEYFSETQRNKGNFPGRFSGRQFSNSRSEMNVSTLELGDSALYLCASSGTGDNTGELFFGEGSRLTVL.

This clonotype was seen a handful of times. A read error is possible here, since a much larger clone lies one base away. The rearrangement joins TRBV6-5 to TRBJ1-6; 10 nucleotides agree with TRBD1. The CDR3 is 13 amino acids. V lost 6 bases, J lost 15 bases, and 8 bases stayed unmatched. In germline, CDR1 is MNHEY, CDR2 SVGAGI. The CDR3 here is CASRPRQGAHLHF. The CDR3 DNA reads as TGTGCCAGCAGGCCGCGACAGGGGGCACACCTCCACTTT.

This clonotype has ten or more counts. This may be a read error, as it is one base from a much larger clone. The V and J genes are TRBV20-1 and TRBJ2-5; TRBD2 aligns across 10 bases. Germline V gene sequence: CDR1 DFQATT, CDR2 SNEGSKA (reference sequence). The CDR3 is made up of 13 amino acids. The CDR3: CSARDVERGGQHF. The CDR3 bases are TGCAGTGCTAGAGACGTAGAGCGGGGGGGCCAACACTTC.

The table lists this clonotype with many counts. The genes are TRBV20-1 and TRBJ2-5, with TRBD1 identical over 7 bases. This CDR3 has 12 amino acids. The junction had 6 bases not matched to a gene; V was cut back by 6 bases and J by 5 bases. Germline CDR1 DFQATT, CDR2 SNEGSKA (reference sequence). The chain's CDR3 is CSATTGVETQYF. CDR3 nucleotides: TGCAGTGCGACTACAGGGGTTGAGACCCAGTACTTC.